The 13 T cell receptor beta chains presented below share a single source sample, sequenced in a study of T cell repertoires in cytomegalovirus infection. TCRdb analysed the reads with MiXCR anew, one entry per CDR3 protein. The sample carries 200,000 to 300,000 distinct CDR3 sequences, around 6.4% recorded once. The material sequenced was PBMCs. The source is a human donor in good health (CMV status not recorded). Some clones in this sample may be carry-over from other donors' samples.

In this sample, this clonotype turned up many times. The chain links TRBV29-1 to TRBJ2-3; 9 nucleotides match TRBD1. CDR3 length equals 16 residues. Germline CDR1 is SQVTM and CDR2 is ANQGSEA. The V segment lost 4 bases and the J segment 4 bases; nucleotides outside the gene matches: 12. The CDR3 region is CSVVTLGQGRADTQYF. In DNA, the CDR3 is TGCAGCGTTGTCACGCTAGGACAGGGGAGGGCAGATACGCAGTATTTT.

This clonotype came up many times. V is TRBV7-8 and J is TRBJ1-5, with TRBD1 matching over 8 bases. CDR1 is SGHVS, CDR2 FQNEAQ, per germline. The CDR3 length is 16 residues. The V segment lost 5 bases and the J segment 4 bases; nucleotides outside the gene matches: 10. CDR3 amino acids: CASSRSRTGWNQPQHF. CDR3 DNA: TGTGCCAGCAGCCGAAGCCGGACAGGGTGGAATCAGCCCCAGCATTTT.

Ten or more counts support this clonotype. CDR3 DNA sequence: TGTGCCAGCAGACTCGGACTAGCGGGGATGAATGAGCAGTTCTTC. Its protein product is CASRLGLAGMNEQFF. The chain employs TRBV7-2 and TRBJ2-1; TRBD2 matches 12 bases. This CDR3 region has 15 residues. Germline values: CDR1 SGHTA, CDR2 FQGNSA. Unmatched junction bases numbered 7, after V lost 6 bases and J lost 7 bases.

This clonotype was detected many times. This chain uses TRBV20-1 with TRBJ2-1; D possibly corresponds to TRBD2 (6 bases). The CDR3 length is 14 residues. The germline gives CDR1 DFQATT, CDR2 SNEGSKA (reference sequence). Trimming took off 3 bases at V and 0 bases at J, with 9 bases between the two ends. The DNA of the CDR3 is TGCAGTGCTAGCGGGGGTAGCTCCTACAATGAGCAGTTCTTC. Translating gives CSASGGSSYNEQFF.

This clonotype was detected many times. V usage is TRBV4-3 and J usage is TRBJ2-7; unclear D gene. The CDR3 runs 16 residues. V lost 0 bases, J lost 3 bases, and 15 bases lay in between. In germline, CDR1 is LGHNA, CDR2 YSLEER. The CDR3 DNA follows: TGCGCCAGCAGCCAAGAGGTGGAATCCGTATTCTACGAGCAGTACTTC. It encodes CASSQEVESVFYEQYF.

This clonotype was seen many times. J is TRBJ1-1 and V is TRBV6-1, with D perhaps TRBD1 (6 bases). V was shortened by 4 bases and J by 2 bases, with 11 bases between the two germline ends. Germline V gene data show CDR1 as MNHNS and CDR2 as SASEGT. The CDR3 is 14 amino acids. The CDR3 loop reads CASSAGGGNTEAFF. The CDR3 DNA is TGTGCCAGCAGTGCCGGAGGGGGAAACACTGAAGCTTTCTTT.

This clonotype is termed medium-sized (0.01 to 0.1%). The V gene is TRBV7-2, the J gene TRBJ2-2, with D possibly matching TRBD1 (7 bases). Germline V gene data show CDR1 as SGHTA and CDR2 as FQGNSA. The ends were cut back, 7 bases at V and 4 bases at J, with 13 bases in the middle. The CDR3 sequence is 14 residues long. The DNA for the CDR3 is TGTGCCAGCACCAGACAGGGAGGCACCGGGGAGCTGTTTTTT. Its translation is CASTRQGGTGELFF.

This clonotype was counted at least ten times. The rearrangement joins TRBV7-2 to TRBJ1-2; D remains unclear. The CDR3 loop spans 13 amino acids. Deletions cut 4 bases from V and 4 bases from J, with 10 bases between. The germline gives CDR1 SGHTA, CDR2 FQGNSA. CDR3 in amino acids: CASSSGNLYGYTF. CDR3 DNA: TGTGCCAGCAGCTCGGGGAACCTCTATGGCTACACCTTC.

This clonotype occurred many times. The genes are TRBV7-9 and TRBJ1-1, with D perhaps TRBD1 (5 bases). The CDR3 spans 16 residues. V was cut by 1 base and J by 5 bases, with 17 bases left in between. Per the germline V gene, CDR1 is SEHNR and CDR2 is FQNEAQ (reference sequence). The CDR3 is CASSLGDSYPGTEAFF. The CDR3 region has the DNA TGTGCCAGCAGCTTAGGAGACAGCTACCCTGGGACTGAAGCTTTCTTT.

The V gene is TRBV4-1, the J gene TRBJ1-5; a possible D gene is TRBD1 (5 bases). Per germline, CDR1 MGHRA and CDR2 YSYEKL. The CDR3 extends over 18 amino acids. V shed 3 bases and J shed 6 bases, with 24 bases lying between them. CDR3 protein: CASSHIQGDFGTGQPQHF. The CDR3 DNA sequence: TGCGCCAGCAGCCATATCCAGGGAGATTTCGGTACTGGTCAGCCCCAGCATTTT.

This clonotype was recorded many times. The chain is built from TRBV20-1 and TRBJ2-2, with 7 positions matching TRBD1. From germline, CDR1 is DFQATT and CDR2 SNEGSKA (reference sequence). V lost 3 bases, J lost 5 bases, and 9 bases stayed unmatched. This CDR3 has 15 residues. The CDR3 DNA reads TGCAGTGCTAGGGACCCAGGGGGAAGGACCGGGGAGCTGTTTTTT. Amino acids: CSARDPGGRTGELFF.

This clonotype has at least ten counts. V usage is TRBV7-2 and J usage is TRBJ1-1; weak D call: TRBD1 (5 bases). This CDR3 has 15 residues. Germline V lookup: CDR1 SGHTA, CDR2 FQGNSA. The V and J ends lost 5 bases and 5 bases respectively, with 18 bases between them. CDR3 coding DNA: TGTGCCAGCAGCCGCTTAGGGGTACCGTTGACTGAAGCTTTCTTT. Its translation: CASSRLGVPLTEAFF.

There are a few counts of this clonotype. The gene calls are TRBV6-6 and TRBJ2-7, with 11 bases fitting TRBD1. Unmatched junction bases numbered 7, after V lost 5 bases and J lost 4 bases. The CDR3 covers 15 residues. In germline, CDR1 is MNHNY, CDR2 SVGAGI (reference sequence). CDR3 DNA sequence: TGTGCCAGCAGTACGGGACAGGGGGGCGCATACGAGCAGTACTTC. It encodes CASSTGQGGAYEQYF.